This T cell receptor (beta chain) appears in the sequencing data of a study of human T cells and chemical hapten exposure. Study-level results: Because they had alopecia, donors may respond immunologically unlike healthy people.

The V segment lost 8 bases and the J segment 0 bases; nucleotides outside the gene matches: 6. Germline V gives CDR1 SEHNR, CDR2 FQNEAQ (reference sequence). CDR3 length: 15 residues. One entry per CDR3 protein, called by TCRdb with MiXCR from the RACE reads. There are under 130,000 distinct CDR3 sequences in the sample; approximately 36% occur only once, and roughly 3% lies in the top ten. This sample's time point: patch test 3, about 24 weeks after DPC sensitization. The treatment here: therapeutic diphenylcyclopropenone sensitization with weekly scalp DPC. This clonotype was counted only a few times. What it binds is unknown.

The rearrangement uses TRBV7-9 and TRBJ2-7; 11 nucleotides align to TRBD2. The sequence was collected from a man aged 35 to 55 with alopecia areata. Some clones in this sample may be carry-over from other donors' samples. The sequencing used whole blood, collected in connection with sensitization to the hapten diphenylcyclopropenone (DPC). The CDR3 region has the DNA TGTGCCAGCTGGGCTAGCGGGAGGAGCTCCTACGAGCAGTACTTC. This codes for CASWASGRSSYEQYF.